This T cell receptor beta chain was profiled in a study of cytomegalovirus exposure and HLA in healthy donors. Regarding the study as a whole: The authors later linked a missense DCLRE1C variant to TCR beta V- and J-gene trimming. Available immune exposure information covered CMV serostatus only. Other equally common chains were less clonally expanded than HLA-associated TCR beta chains, a later analysis showed.

To note about this clone: Its antigen is not known.

Researchers ran the PCR with 60 Vbeta and 13 Jbeta primers. The table came from immunoSEQ multiplex PCR; TCRdb's copy has only in-frame clones and leaves some out. The sample has roughly 150,000 clones; approximately 80% are singletons. V dropped 7 bases and J dropped 0; count of bases not matched to a gene: 9. The CDR3 is 17 residues long. Germline values: CDR1 MDHEN, CDR2 SYDVKM. The origin of this receptor is a woman aged 40 to 49 in good health and CMV-seropositive. The V gene is TRBV28, the J gene TRBJ1-6, with 7 bases matching TRBD1. Sequences were obtained from PBMCs. CDR3 sequence: CASTARDSSSYNSPLHF. DNA for the CDR3: TGTGCCAGCACGGCCAGGGACAGCAGCTCCTATAATTCACCCCTCCACTTT.